The rows below give T cell receptor beta chains drawn from one sample of a study of vaccination and CD4 T cells after COVID-19. Their target antigens are unknown. TCRdb reprocessed the PCR reads with MiXCR, giving one entry per CDR3 protein. The data contain thousands of distinct CDR3 sequences, 41% of them singletons. Input material: CD4+ T cells from blood, cultured in vitro. The receptors were sampled from a human donor in good health. CDR3s include the opening cysteine and the closing phenylalanine or tryptophan. Not all rows give a size; the values are once, few, many and, for expanded clones, a class.

>TRBV6-1|once
CASSTNGQVPDTQYF
>TRBV7-9|few
CASSPPGRMIYGYTF
>TRBV6-1|once
CASSPGAHDLGYTF
>TRBV27|few
CASSSPGTGSYEQYF
>TRBV6-1|.
CASSEGPGQETQYF
>TRBV6-2/TRBV6-3|few
CASSYVAGGPDTGELFF
>TRBV21-1|.
CASSFQSLRSYEQYF
>TRBV6-2/TRBV6-3|.
CASSLGTSGRRWEQYF
>TRBV27|few
CASRLPASGSYEQYF
>TRBV15|few
CATSHGRLRYSPLHF
>TRBV27|.
CASKEGDIQYF
>TRBV6-2/TRBV6-3|.
CASTNPRAQGTDTQYF
>TRBV7-2|.
CASSLYSMNTEAFF
>TRBV20-1|few
CSARDYTGPSYNEQFF
>TRBV6-2/TRBV6-3|.
CASSYVAGLSNQPQHF
>TRBV19|.
CASSSAGGEQYF
>TRBV20-1|.
CSARTRSSSGANVLTF
>TRBV6-1|.
CASIRGAGSGYTF
>TRBV6-1|medium-sized
CASSTSPGQGNTEAFF
>TRBV11-2|.
CASSLRGRDPIYEQYF
>TRBV20-1|medium-sized
CSARAPQSSYNSPLHF
>TRBV7-9|.
CASSLGDGPSTQYF
>TRBV7-2|few
CASSLVRGQGPQYF
>TRBV11-2|.
CASSASGQPQHF
>TRBV20-1|few
CSATPSRVGAGNTIYF
>TRBV27|.
CASSLSRGFGTQYF
>TRBV27|few
CASSFRGDGYTF
>TRBV6-1|.
CASRAATGMNTEAFF
>TRBV7-2|few
CASSLGAPSVQYF
>TRBV7-2|few
CASRPTGNYGYTF
>TRBV7-9|.
CASSPTTYTGELFF
>TRBV27|.
CAGSYHYGDTQYF
>TRBV15|.
CATSAGTSAFREQYF
>TRBV10-1|.
CASSAARDRATSYNEQFF
>TRBV7-2|few
CASLAGGLGGYTF
>TRBV28|few
CASRRIGGWHF
>TRBV7-9|.
CASSSSRGKQETQYF
>TRBV20-1|.
CSARAGLGNTGELFF
>TRBV19|.
CASSIDRETQYF
>TRBV29-1|.
CSVSSGAGGYEQYF
>TRBV7-9|.
CASSKPGAANTGELFF
>TRBV6-1|.
CASNIWGGVTDTQYF
>TRBV7-9|.
CASSPEKYTDTQYF
>TRBV20-1|.
CSAGLAGVKETQYF
>TRBV11-2|.
CASSLVAYSSNEQFF
>TRBV10-3|.
CAISESDRDSPLHF
>TRBV6-2/TRBV6-3|.
CASSSGGVNTEAFF
>TRBV6-1|.
CASRPPEVNTGELFF
>TRBV7-2|few
CASSYMGVTSTEAFF